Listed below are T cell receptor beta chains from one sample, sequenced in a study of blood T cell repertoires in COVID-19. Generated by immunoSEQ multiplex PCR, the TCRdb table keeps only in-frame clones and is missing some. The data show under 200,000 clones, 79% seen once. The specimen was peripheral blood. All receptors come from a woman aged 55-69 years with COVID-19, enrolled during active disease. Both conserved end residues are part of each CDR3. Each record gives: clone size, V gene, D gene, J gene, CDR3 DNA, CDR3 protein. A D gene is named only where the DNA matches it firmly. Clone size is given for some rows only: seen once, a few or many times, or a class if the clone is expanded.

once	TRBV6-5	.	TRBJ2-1	TGTGCCAGCAGTTACGGGGCGCCTGCCTACAATGAGCAGTTCTTC	CASSYGAPAYNEQFF
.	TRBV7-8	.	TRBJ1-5	TGTGCCAGCAGCCCGCAACAGGGAAGTAGCAATCAGCCCCAGCATTTT	CASSPQQGSSNQPQHF
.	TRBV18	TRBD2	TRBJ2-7	TGTGCCAGCTCACCGAATCCCAGCGGGGCTTCCTACGAGCAGTACTTC	CASSPNPSGASYEQYF
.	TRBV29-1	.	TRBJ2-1	TGCAGCGCATGCCTCATAGATGAGCAGTTCTTC	CSACLIDEQFF
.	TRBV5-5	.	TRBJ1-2	TGTGCCAGCAGCTTGGAATACGGGTCCCCCGGTGGCTACACCTTC	CASSLEYGSPGGYTF
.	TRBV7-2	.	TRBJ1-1	TGTGCCAGCAGCTTATCGGGTCAGCGATTGAACACTGAAGCTTTCTTT	CASSLSGQRLNTEAFF
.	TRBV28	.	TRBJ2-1	TGTGCCAGCAGTTCTCACGGACTGGGATATTCCTACAATGAGCAGTTCTTC	CASSSHGLGYSYNEQFF
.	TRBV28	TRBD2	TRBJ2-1	TGTGCCAGCAGCAGTCTAGCGGGAGGGTTCAATGAGCAGTTCTTC	CASSSLAGGFNEQFF
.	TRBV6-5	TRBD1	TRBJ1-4	TGTGCCAGCAGTCCACAGGGGGCGGGAGAAAAACTGTTTTTT	CASSPQGAGEKLFF
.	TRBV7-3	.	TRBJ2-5	TGTGCCAGCAGCCGAACAGGGTACCAAGAGACCCAGTACTTC	CASSRTGYQETQYF
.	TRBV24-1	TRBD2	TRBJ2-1	TGTGCCACCAGTAGCGCTAGCGGGCCTTACAATGAGCAGTTCTTC	CATSSASGPYNEQFF
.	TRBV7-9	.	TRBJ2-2	TGTGCCAGCAGGATACAGGGTCTGAGCGGGGAGCTGTTTTTT	CASRIQGLSGELFF
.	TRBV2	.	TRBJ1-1	TGTGCCAGCCCAGGCGGGGGGAACACTGAAGCTTTCTTT	CASPGGGNTEAFF
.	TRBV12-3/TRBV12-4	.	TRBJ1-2	TGTGCCAGCACCCAAGGGGGAATTGGCTACACCTTC	CASTQGGIGYTF
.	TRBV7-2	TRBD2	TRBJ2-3	TGTGCCAGCAGCCCGGGACTAGCGGGAGGGTCAGATACGCAGTATTTT	CASSPGLAGGSDTQYF